This T cell receptor beta chain was recovered during a study of cytomegalovirus exposure and HLA in healthy donors. A few counts support this clone. With 6 bases removed from V and 5 bases from J, the gap between germline ends came to 14 bases. The CDR3 runs 13 residues. Germline CDR1 MNHNY, CDR2 SVGAGI (reference sequence). Amplification used 60 Vbeta primers and 13 Jbeta primers. Profiling relied on immunoSEQ multiplex PCR, and the TCRdb table lists in-frame clones only, not all of them. The top ten hold roughly 1.9% of the sample, which has 90,000 or so clones, more than 60% seen once. V is TRBV6-6 and J is TRBJ2-7, with D tentatively TRBD2 (6 bases). The clonotype comes from a boy between 5 and 17 years old in good health and CMV-seronegative. The sample consisted of PBMCs. The CDR3 here is CASRPQWGDEQYF. CDR3 DNA: TGTGCCAGCAGACCCCAGTGGGGGGACGAGCAGTACTTC.